This is a list of T cell receptor beta chains from one sample in a study of shared clonotypes between healthy human individuals. TCRdb's copy holds only in-frame clones and misses some; the assay was immunoSEQ multiplex PCR. The sample includes more than 2,000,000 clones, 93% of them seen just once. The sample was naive CD4+ T cells from PBMCs. The receptors shown here come from a man younger than 35 in good health. Some clones in this sample may be carry-over from other donors' samples. CDR3s include the opening cysteine and the closing phenylalanine or tryptophan. D genes are given only for firm matches. Clone size, where shown, is once, few, many, or a class for clones that have expanded.

abundance: .; j_gene: TRBJ1-1; v_gene: TRBV5-4; d_gene: .; CDR3aa: CASSLLGRREDTEAFF; CDR3nt: TGTGCCAGCAGCTTGTTAGGGAGAAGGGAGGACACTGAAGCTTTCTTT
abundance: .; j_gene: TRBJ2-1; v_gene: TRBV18; d_gene: .; CDR3aa: CASSISSSYNEQFF; CDR3nt: TGTGCCAGCTCAATTTCGAGCTCCTACAATGAGCAGTTCTTC
abundance: .; j_gene: TRBJ2-3; v_gene: TRBV5-4; d_gene: TRBD2; CDR3aa: CASSFGLAGGGTDTQYF; CDR3nt: TGTGCCAGCAGCTTTGGACTAGCGGGAGGAGGCACAGATACGCAGTATTTT
abundance: .; j_gene: TRBJ2-7; v_gene: TRBV6-1; d_gene: .; CDR3aa: CASSEGLVQSYEQYF; CDR3nt: TGTGCCAGCAGTGAAGGATTGGTACAGTCCTACGAGCAGTACTTC
abundance: few; j_gene: TRBJ2-5; v_gene: TRBV11-2; d_gene: TRBD2; CDR3aa: CASSQAGAQYF; CDR3nt: TGTGCCAGCAGCCAAGCGGGGGCCCAGTACTTC
abundance: .; j_gene: TRBJ1-2; v_gene: TRBV5-4; d_gene: .; CDR3aa: CASSAQRGFGYTF; CDR3nt: TGTGCCAGCAGCGCACAGCGGGGCTTTGGCTACACCTTC
abundance: .; j_gene: TRBJ2-7; v_gene: TRBV9; d_gene: TRBD2; CDR3aa: CASSVAARGSYEQYF; CDR3nt: TGTGCCAGCAGCGTAGCAGCGCGGGGGTCCTACGAGCAGTACTTC
abundance: few; j_gene: TRBJ1-1; v_gene: TRBV9; d_gene: .; CDR3aa: CASSVGWGSEAFF; CDR3nt: TGTGCCAGCAGCGTAGGTTGGGGTTCTGAAGCTTTCTTT
abundance: .; j_gene: TRBJ1-5; v_gene: TRBV6-5; d_gene: .; CDR3aa: CASSYSTASNQPQHF; CDR3nt: TGTGCCAGCAGTTACTCGACGGCCAGCAATCAGCCCCAGCATTTT
abundance: .; j_gene: TRBJ1-5; v_gene: TRBV27; d_gene: TRBD1; CDR3aa: CASSPSQRQGANTLLNQPQHF; CDR3nt: TGTGCCAGCAGTCCCTCTCAAAGACAGGGGGCCAACACCTTACTAAATCAGCCCCAGCATTTT
abundance: .; j_gene: TRBJ2-7; v_gene: TRBV28; d_gene: TRBD1; CDR3aa: CASRRQGGYLYEQYF; CDR3nt: TGTGCCAGCAGAAGACAGGGGGGATATCTCTACGAGCAGTACTTC
abundance: .; j_gene: TRBJ2-2; v_gene: TRBV5-1; d_gene: .; CDR3aa: CASSRWQGALGELFF; CDR3nt: TGCGCCAGCAGCCGTTGGCAGGGAGCGCTTGGGGAGCTGTTTTTT
abundance: .; j_gene: TRBJ2-7; v_gene: TRBV7-9; d_gene: TRBD1; CDR3aa: CASSFLQGSAYEQYF; CDR3nt: TGTGCCAGCAGCTTCTTACAGGGGTCTGCCTACGAGCAGTACTTC
abundance: .; j_gene: TRBJ2-5; v_gene: TRBV5-6; d_gene: .; CDR3aa: CASSLMRTLSETQYF; CDR3nt: TGTGCCAGCAGCTTGATGAGGACACTGAGTGAGACCCAGTACTTC
abundance: .; j_gene: TRBJ2-1; v_gene: TRBV14; d_gene: TRBD1; CDR3aa: CASSRGPDREFF; CDR3nt: TGTGCCAGCAGCCGAGGGCCGGACAGGGAATTCTTC